This T cell receptor (beta chain) is drawn from a study of post-analysis software for immune sequencing data. General observations from the study: Under F measure analysis, samples from one preparation batch co-clustered strongly. A few TRBV segments appeared more often in patients than in controls, and TRBV5-6, TRBV5-1 and TRBV20-1 were among these.

On this clonotype: Its antigen remains unknown.

The length of the CDR3 is 12 residues. V gave up 10 bases and J gave up 7 bases; unmatched junction bases: 8. Per the germline V gene, CDR1 is LGHNT and CDR2 is FRNRAP. Unique-molecular-identifier-tagged TCR beta cDNA libraries were used. TCRdb called the PCR reads again in MiXCR, with one record for every CDR3 protein. The table lists some 690,000 distinct CDR3 sequences, 25% to 30% of them singletons. Sample: blood. The V and J genes are TRBV12-5 and TRBJ1-2; 8 nucleotides match TRBD1. This receptor was identified in a girl aged 10 to 17 with multiple sclerosis. The CDR3, as DNA: TGTGCTATCACTCGCGGGACAGGTGGCTACACCTTC. Protein product: CAITRGTGGYTF.